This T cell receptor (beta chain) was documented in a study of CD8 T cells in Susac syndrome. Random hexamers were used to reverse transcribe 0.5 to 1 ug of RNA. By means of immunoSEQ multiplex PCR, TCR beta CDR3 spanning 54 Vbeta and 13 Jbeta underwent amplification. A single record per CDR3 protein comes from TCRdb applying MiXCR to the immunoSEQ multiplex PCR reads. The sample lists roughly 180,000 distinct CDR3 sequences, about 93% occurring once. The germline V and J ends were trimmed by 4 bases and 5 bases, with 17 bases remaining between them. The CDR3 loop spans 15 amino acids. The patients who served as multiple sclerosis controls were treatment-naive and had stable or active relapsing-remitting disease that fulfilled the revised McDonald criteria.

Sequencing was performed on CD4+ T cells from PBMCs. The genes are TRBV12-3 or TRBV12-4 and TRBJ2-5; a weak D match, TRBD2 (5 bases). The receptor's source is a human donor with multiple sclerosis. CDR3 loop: CASSSNSNRGETQYF. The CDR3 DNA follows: TGTGCCAGCAGTTCGAACTCCAACCGCGGGGAGACCCAGTACTTC.